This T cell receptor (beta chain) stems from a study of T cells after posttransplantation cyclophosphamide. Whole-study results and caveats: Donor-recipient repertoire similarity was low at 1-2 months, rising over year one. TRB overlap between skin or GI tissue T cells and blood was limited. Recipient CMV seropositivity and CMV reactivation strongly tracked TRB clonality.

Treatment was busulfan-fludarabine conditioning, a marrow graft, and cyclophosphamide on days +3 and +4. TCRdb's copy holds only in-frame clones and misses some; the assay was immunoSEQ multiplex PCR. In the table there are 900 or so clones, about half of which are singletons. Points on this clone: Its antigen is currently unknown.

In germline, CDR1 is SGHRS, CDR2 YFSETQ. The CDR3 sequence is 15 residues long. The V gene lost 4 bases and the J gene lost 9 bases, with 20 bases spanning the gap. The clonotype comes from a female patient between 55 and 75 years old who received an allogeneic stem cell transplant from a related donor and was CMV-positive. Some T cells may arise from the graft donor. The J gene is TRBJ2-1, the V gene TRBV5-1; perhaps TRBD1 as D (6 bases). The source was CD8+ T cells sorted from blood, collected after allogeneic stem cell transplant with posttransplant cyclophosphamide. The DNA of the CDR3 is TGCGCCAGCAGCACGGACAGCCCCGGGATTGGTGAGCAGTTCTTC. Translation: CASSTDSPGIGEQFF. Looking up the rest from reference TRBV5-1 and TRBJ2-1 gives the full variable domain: KAGVTQTPRYLIKTRGQQVTLSCSPISGHRSVSWYQQTPGQGLQFLFEYFSETQRNKGNFPGRFSGRQFSNSRSEMNVSTLELGDSALYLCASSTDSPGIGEQFFGPGTRLTVL.